This section outlines one TCR beta chain sequence together with its context. These data belong to a study of blood T cell repertoires in COVID-19. Germline CDR1 GTSNPN, CDR2 SVGIG (reference sequence). V was cut by 3 bases and J by 8 bases, with 10 bases left in between. CDR3 length: 11 amino acids. Per the original data handling: It was from reference gene primer amplification that nucleated cell counts were estimated. Data came from immunoSEQ multiplex PCR; TCRdb stores just in-frame clones and leaves some out. V, J and clone size are those of that table, while D and trimming were read from the DNA. The sample has 200,000 to 300,000 clones; 75% to 90% are singletons.

The TCR sequence derives from a woman between 35 and 50 years old with acute COVID-19. The sample taken for sequencing was PBMCs or T cells enriched from blood (not recorded which). The V gene is TRBV30, the J gene TRBJ1-1; no clear D. CDR3 DNA sequence: TGTGCCTGGAGCCCGGGTTTAGAAGCTTTCTTT. This translates into CAWSPGLEAFF.